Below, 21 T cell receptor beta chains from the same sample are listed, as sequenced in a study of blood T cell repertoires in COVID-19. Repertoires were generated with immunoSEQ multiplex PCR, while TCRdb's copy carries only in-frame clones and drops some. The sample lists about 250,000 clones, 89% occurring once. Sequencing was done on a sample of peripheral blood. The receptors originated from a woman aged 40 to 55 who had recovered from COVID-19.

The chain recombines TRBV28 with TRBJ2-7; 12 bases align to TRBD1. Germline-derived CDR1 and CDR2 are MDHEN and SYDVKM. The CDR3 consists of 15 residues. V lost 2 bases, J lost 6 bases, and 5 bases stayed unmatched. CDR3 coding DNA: TGTGCCAGCAGTTTAAGCGGGACAGGGGGCCCCGAGCAGTACTTC. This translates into CASSLSGTGGPEQYF.

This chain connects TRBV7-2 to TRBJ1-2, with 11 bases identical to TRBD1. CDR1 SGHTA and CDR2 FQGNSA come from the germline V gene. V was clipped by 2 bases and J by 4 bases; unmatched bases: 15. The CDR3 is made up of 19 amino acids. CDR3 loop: CASSLYGTGGFANPYGYTF. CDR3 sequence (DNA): TGTGCCAGCAGCTTATACGGGACAGGGGGGTTCGCTAACCCCTATGGCTACACCTTC.

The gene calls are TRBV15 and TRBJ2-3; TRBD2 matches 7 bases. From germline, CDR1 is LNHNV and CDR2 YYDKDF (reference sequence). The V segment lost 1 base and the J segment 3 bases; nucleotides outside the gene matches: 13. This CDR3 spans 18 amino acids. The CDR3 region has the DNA TGTGCCACCAGCAGAGGGGCTAGCGGTAGTATTATGACAGATACGCAGTATTTT. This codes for CATSRGASGSIMTDTQYF.

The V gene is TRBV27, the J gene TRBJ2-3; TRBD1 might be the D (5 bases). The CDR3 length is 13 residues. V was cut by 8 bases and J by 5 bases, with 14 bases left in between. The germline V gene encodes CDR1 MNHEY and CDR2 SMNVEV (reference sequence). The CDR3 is CASWPGLGDTQYF. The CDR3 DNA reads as TGTGCCAGCTGGCCAGGGTTGGGAGATACGCAGTATTTT.

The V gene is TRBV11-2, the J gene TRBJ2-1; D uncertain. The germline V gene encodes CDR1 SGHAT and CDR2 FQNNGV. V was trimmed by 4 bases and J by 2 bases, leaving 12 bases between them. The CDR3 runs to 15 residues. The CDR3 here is CASSSYSGPYNEQFF. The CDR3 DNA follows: TGTGCCAGCAGCTCCTACTCAGGCCCCTACAATGAGCAGTTCTTC.

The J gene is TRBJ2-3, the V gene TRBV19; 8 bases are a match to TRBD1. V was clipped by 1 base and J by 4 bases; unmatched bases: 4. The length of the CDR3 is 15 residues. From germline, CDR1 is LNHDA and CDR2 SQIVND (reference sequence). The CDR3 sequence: CASSIGTGISDTQYF. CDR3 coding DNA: TGTGCCAGTAGTATAGGGACAGGGATTTCAGATACGCAGTATTTT.

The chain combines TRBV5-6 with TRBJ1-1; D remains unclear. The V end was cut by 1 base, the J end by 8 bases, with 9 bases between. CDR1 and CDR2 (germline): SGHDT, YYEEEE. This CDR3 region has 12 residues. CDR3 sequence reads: CASSLSSAEAFF. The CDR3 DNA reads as TGTGCCAGCAGCTTGTCGAGCGCGGAAGCTTTCTTT.

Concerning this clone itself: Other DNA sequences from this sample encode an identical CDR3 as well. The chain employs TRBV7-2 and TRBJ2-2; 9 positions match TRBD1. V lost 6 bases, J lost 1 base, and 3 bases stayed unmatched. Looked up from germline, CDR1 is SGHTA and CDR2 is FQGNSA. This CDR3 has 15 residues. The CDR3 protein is CASSRQGGNTGELFF. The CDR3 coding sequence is TGTGCCAGCAGTAGACAGGGGGGGAACACCGGGGAGCTGTTTTTT.

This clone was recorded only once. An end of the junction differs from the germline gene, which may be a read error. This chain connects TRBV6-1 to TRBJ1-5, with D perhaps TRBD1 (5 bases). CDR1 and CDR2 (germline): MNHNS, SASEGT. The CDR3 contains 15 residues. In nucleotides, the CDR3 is TGTGCCAGCAGGGAAGACAGCTATAGCAATCAGCCCCAGCATTTT. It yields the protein CASREDSYSNQPQHF.

CDR3: CASRVTDQPQHF. CDR3 DNA: TGTGCCAGCAGGGTAACAGATCAGCCCCAGCATTTT. The chain couples TRBV12-3 or TRBV12-4 to TRBJ1-5; D uncertain. V dropped 6 bases and J dropped 5 bases, with 8 bases sitting between them. The CDR3 is 12 residues long.

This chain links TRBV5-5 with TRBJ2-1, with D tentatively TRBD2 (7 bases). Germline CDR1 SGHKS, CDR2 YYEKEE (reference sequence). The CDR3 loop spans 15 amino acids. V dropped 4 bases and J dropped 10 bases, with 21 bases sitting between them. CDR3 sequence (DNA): TGTGCCAGCAGCCCCTTGCGGGGGCTCGACACGGAGCAGTTCTTC. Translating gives CASSPLRGLDTEQFF.

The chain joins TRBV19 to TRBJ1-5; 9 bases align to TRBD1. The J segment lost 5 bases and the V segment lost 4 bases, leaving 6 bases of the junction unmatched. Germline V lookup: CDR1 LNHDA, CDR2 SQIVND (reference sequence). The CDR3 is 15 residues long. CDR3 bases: TGTGCCAGTAGTACCGGACAGGGGCTTTATCAGCCCCAGCATTTT. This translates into CASSTGQGLYQPQHF.

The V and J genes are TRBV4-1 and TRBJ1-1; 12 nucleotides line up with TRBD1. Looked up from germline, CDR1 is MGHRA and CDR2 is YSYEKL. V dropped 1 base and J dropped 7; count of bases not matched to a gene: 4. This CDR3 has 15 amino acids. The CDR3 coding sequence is TGCGCCAGCAGCCAAGCGGGACAGGGGGCTGGTGAAGCTTTCTTT. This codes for CASSQAGQGAGEAFF.

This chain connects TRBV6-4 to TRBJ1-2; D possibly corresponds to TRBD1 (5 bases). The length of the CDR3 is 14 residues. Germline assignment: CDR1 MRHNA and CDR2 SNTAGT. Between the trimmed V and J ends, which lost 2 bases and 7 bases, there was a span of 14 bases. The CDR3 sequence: CASSDVFQGSGYTF. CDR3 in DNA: TGTGCCAGCAGTGACGTTTTTCAGGGAAGTGGCTACACCTTC.

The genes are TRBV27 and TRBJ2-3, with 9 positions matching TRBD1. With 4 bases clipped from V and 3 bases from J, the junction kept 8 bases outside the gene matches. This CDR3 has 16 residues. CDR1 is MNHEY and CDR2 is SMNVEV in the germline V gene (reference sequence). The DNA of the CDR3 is TGTGCCAGCAGTTCATACAGGGGGCGGGGTACAGATACGCAGTATTTT. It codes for CASSSYRGRGTDTQYF.

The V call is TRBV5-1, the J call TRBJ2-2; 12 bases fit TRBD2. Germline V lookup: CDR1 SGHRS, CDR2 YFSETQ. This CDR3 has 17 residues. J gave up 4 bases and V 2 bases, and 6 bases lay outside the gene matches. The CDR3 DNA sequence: TGCGCCAGCAGCTTCCTAGCGGGGGGGCCTGGCACCGGGGAGCTGTTTTTT. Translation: CASSFLAGGPGTGELFF.

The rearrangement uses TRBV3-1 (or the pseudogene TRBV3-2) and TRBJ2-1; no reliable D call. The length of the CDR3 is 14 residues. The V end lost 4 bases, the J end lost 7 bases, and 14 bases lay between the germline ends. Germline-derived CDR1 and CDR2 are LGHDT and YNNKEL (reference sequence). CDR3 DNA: TGTGCCAGCAGCCCAACGGGTCTCGAGAATGAGCAGTTCTTC. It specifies CASSPTGLENEQFF.

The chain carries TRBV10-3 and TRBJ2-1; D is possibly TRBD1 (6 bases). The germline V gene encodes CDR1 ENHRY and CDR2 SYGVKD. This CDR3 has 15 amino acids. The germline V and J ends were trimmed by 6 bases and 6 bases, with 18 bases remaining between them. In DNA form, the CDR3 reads TGTGCCATCAGCGCACAGGGCGAGGCGGGCAATGAGCAGTTCTTC. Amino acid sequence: CAISAQGEAGNEQFF.

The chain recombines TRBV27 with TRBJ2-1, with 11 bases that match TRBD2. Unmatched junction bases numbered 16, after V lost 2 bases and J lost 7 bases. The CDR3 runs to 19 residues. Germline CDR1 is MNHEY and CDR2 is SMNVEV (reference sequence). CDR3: CASSLEASGRSPAGNEQFF. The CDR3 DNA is TGTGCCAGCAGTTTAGAGGCTAGCGGGAGGTCCCCTGCTGGAAATGAGCAGTTCTTC.

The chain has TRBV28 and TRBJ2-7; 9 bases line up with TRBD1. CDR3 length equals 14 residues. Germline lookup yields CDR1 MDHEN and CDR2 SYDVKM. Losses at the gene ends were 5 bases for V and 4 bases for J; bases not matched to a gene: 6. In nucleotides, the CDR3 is TGTGCCAGCAGTGACACGACAGGGGGGTACGAGCAGTACTTC. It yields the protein CASSDTTGGYEQYF.

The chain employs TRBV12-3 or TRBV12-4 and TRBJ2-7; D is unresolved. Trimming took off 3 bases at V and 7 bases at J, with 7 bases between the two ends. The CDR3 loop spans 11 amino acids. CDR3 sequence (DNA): TGTGCCAGCAGTTTTTTGGCTGAGCAGTACGTC. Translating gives CASSFLAEQYV.